These 14 T cell receptor beta chains were sequenced from one sample in a study of Graves' ophthalmopathy and Graves' hyperthyroidism (dated by TCRdb to 2016 to 2019). For sequencing, an Illumina HiSeq 2000 was employed. TCR beta CDR3 regions were amplified from RNA transcripts for repertoire sequencing. HTBI primers and the Qiagen OneStep RT-PCR kit were used in a first-round RT-PCR, which was followed by a second-round multiplex PCR, size selection and purification. The public sequencing data were trimmed at Q25 with fastp and processed into clonotypes with MiXCR by TCRdb, which kept only in-frame beta chains. Every distinct CDR3 protein forms one entry, paired with its most common genes and DNA. The table for this sample lists 340,000 or so distinct CDR3 sequences; roughly 15% of them were counted only once. Clones ranked in the top ten supply roughly an eighth of the sample. The specimen was peripheral blood. These receptors all stem from an adult man with Graves' ophthalmopathy.

V usage is TRBV10-1 and J usage is TRBJ2-2, with D unresolved. This CDR3 spans 13 amino acids. Between the trimmed V and J ends, which lost 2 bases and 3 bases, there was a span of 4 bases. Germline V lookup: CDR1 WNHNN, CDR2 SYGVQD (reference sequence). CDR3 sequence: CASSEVYTGELFF. The CDR3 region has the DNA TGCGCCAGCAGTGAGGTGTACACCGGGGAGCTGTTTTTT.

Many counts were recorded for this clonotype. The chain has TRBV14 and TRBJ2-5, with no clear D. The CDR3 is made up of 12 amino acids. V gave up 0 bases and J gave up 7 bases, with 6 bases separating them. Germline values: CDR1 SGHDN, CDR2 FVKESK. CDR3 in amino acids: CASSQEMRTQYF. The CDR3 nucleotides read TGTGCCAGCAGCCAAGAGATGCGGACCCAGTACTTC.

This clonotype occurred many times. The chain employs TRBV2 and TRBJ2-7; no firm D call. With 5 bases removed from V and 2 bases from J, the gap between germline ends came to 4 bases. Germline V gives CDR1 SNHLY, CDR2 FYNNEI. The CDR3 has 11 amino acids. CDR3 sequence: CASSSTYEQYF. For the CDR3, the DNA is TGTGCCAGCAGTAGCACCTACGAGCAGTACTTC.

This clonotype appeared many times. V gene TRBV29-1 combines with J gene TRBJ2-7; 9 bases align to TRBD2. V lost 6 bases and J lost 5; bases outside the gene matches: 11. The CDR3 is 14 amino acids. Germline assignment: CDR1 SQVTM and CDR2 ANQGSEA. CDR3 residues: CSVGTSRSLNEQYF. The CDR3, as DNA: TGCAGCGTGGGGACTAGCAGGAGTCTGAACGAGCAGTACTTC.

This rearrangement joins TRBV5-4 to TRBJ2-2; D is ambiguous. This CDR3 spans 14 amino acids. Per germline, CDR1 SGHNT and CDR2 YYREEE (reference sequence). The germline V and J ends were trimmed by 1 base and 2 bases, with 6 bases remaining between them. The CDR3 loop reads CASSLIENTGELFF. The DNA for the CDR3 is TGTGCCAGCAGCTTGATAGAAAACACCGGGGAGCTGTTTTTT.

At least ten counts were recorded for this clonotype. The chain employs TRBV12-3 or TRBV12-4 and TRBJ2-7, with TRBD2 identical over 7 bases. The length of the CDR3 is 15 residues. V lost 5 bases and J lost 3; bases outside the gene matches: 10. The CDR3: CASSGGGWLLYEQYF. In nucleotides, the CDR3 is TGTGCCAGCAGTGGGGGGGGGTGGTTACTCTACGAGCAGTACTTC.

This clonotype was seen many times. The rearrangement links TRBV30 to TRBJ1-5; unclear D gene. The CDR3 is 13 residues long. Trimming shortened V by 0 bases and J by 5 bases, and 8 bases separated the two germline ends. CDR1 is GTSNPN and CDR2 is SVGIG in the germline V gene (reference sequence). The CDR3 here is CAWSVRPDQPQHF. In nucleotides, the CDR3 is TGTGCCTGGAGTGTCAGACCCGATCAGCCCCAGCATTTT.

This chain connects TRBV29-1 to TRBJ1-1, with 10 nucleotides matching TRBD1. The trim removed 3 bases at V and 4 bases at J, leaving 5 bases unmatched. Germline V gene sequence: CDR1 SQVTM, CDR2 ANQGSEA. The CDR3 spans 14 residues. In nucleotides, the CDR3 is TGCAGCGTTGACGGACAGGGGGTTGGCACTGAAGCTTTCTTT. The encoded protein is CSVDGQGVGTEAFF. Complete variable domain (other parts from reference TRBV29-1 and TRBJ1-1): SAVISQKPSRDICQRGTSLTIQCQVDSQVTMMFWYRQQPGQSLTLIATANQGSEATYESGFVIDKFPISRPNLTFSTLTVSNMSPEDSSIYLCSVDGQGVGTEAFFGQGTRLTVV.

This clonotype was counted ten times or more. This chain links TRBV7-3 with TRBJ2-5, with 7 bases that match TRBD1. Germline values: CDR1 SGHTA, CDR2 FQGTGA. The CDR3 has 15 amino acids. V trimming: 5 bases; J trimming: 1 base; junction bases outside the gene matches: 7. The CDR3 reads CASSPTGVPQETQYF. DNA of the CDR3: TGTGCCAGCAGCCCTACAGGGGTACCCCAAGAGACCCAGTACTTC.

In this sample, this clonotype turned up many times. V and J are TRBV15 and TRBJ1-5; D uncertain. The CDR3 is made up of 14 amino acids. The V gene's germline CDR1 is LNHNV and CDR2 YYDKDF (reference sequence). V lost 1 base, J lost 5 bases, and 9 bases lay in between. The CDR3 nucleotides are TGTGCCACCAGCAGAGCACGGGGTTATCAGCCCCAGCATTTT. Translation gives CATSRARGYQPQHF. The entire variable domain, with the rest obtained from reference TRBV15 and TRBJ1-5, is as follows: DAMVIQNPRYQVTQFGKPVTLSCSQTLNHNVMYWYQQKSSQAPKLLFHYYDKDFNNEADTPDNFQSRRPNTSFCFLDIRSPGLGDTAMYLCATSRARGYQPQHFGDGTRLSIL.

The chain is built from TRBV25-1 and TRBJ2-7; D is perhaps TRBD1 (6 bases). This CDR3 comprises 15 residues. V lost 3 bases, J lost 2 bases, and 14 bases lay in between. CDR1 and CDR2 from the germline V gene are MGHDK and SYGVNS. The CDR3 sequence: CASSDFLSGAYEQYF. CDR3 in DNA: TGTGCCAGCAGTGACTTCCTCTCAGGGGCCTACGAGCAGTACTTC.

This chain connects TRBV28 to TRBJ2-7, with 14 positions matching TRBD2. CDR1 MDHEN and CDR2 SYDVKM come from the germline V gene. J lost 5 bases, V lost 8 bases, and 11 bases had no gene match. This CDR3 is built from 16 residues. In DNA, the CDR3 is TGTGCCAGCGGCGCCGCCGGGACTAGCGGGAGACACGAGCAGTACTTC. Protein sequence: CASGAAGTSGRHEQYF.

The V gene is TRBV12-3 or TRBV12-4, the J gene TRBJ2-7; 8 positions match TRBD1. After removal of 0 bases from V and 4 bases from J, the junction contained 8 bases not matched to a gene. This CDR3 spans 16 amino acids. This CDR3 reads CASSLAPGQVSYEQYF. The CDR3 DNA follows: TGTGCCAGCAGTTTAGCGCCGGGACAGGTATCTTACGAGCAGTACTTC.

In its sample, this clonotype was seen many times. This chain connects TRBV14 to TRBJ1-1; D gene uncertain. Per germline, CDR1 SGHDN and CDR2 FVKESK. The CDR3 has 15 amino acids. V lost 0 bases and J lost 0, with 8 bases in between. The CDR3 nucleotides read TGTGCCAGCAGCCAAGAGGGCCTGTTGAACACTGAAGCTTTCTTT. Protein sequence: CASSQEGLLNTEAFF.